The 26 T cell receptor beta chains reported below all come from one sample, sequenced in a study of T cell responses to AZD1222 COVID-19 vaccine. The method was immunoSEQ multiplex PCR; TCRdb's version includes in-frame clones alone and lacks a portion of them. The data contain about 150,000 clones, 86% of them seen just once; the ten biggest clones take up roughly 5.8%. The sequencing used peripheral blood, collected on day 0 of MenACWY control vaccination. Every receptor here comes from an adult in good health.

This chain connects TRBV6-4 to TRBJ1-1, with TRBD1 as a possible D gene (6 bases). V dropped 6 bases and J dropped 3 bases, with 11 bases sitting between them. The length of the CDR3 is 13 residues. Germline assignment: CDR1 MRHNA and CDR2 SNTAGT. The DNA for the CDR3 is TGTGCCAGCAGACTACAGGGAGACACTGAAGCTTTCTTT. It specifies CASRLQGDTEAFF.

The chain joins TRBV18 to TRBJ2-5; D is unresolved. Germline V gene data show CDR1 as KGHSH and CDR2 as LQKENI. The length of the CDR3 is 14 residues. Trimming pared 3 bases from V and 2 bases from J, leaving 10 bases between. CDR3 sequence: CASSPPGSQETQYF. The CDR3 DNA is TGTGCCAGCTCACCGCCCGGCAGTCAAGAGACCCAGTACTTC.

V gene TRBV19 combines with J gene TRBJ2-2; 7 bases match TRBD1. Germline V gene lookup returns CDR1 LNHDA and CDR2 SQIVND (reference sequence). V shed 1 base, J shed 0 bases, and the junction held 8 bases outside the gene matches. This CDR3 contains 18 residues. The CDR3: CASSIASGGPANTGELFF. CDR3 bases: TGTGCCAGTAGTATAGCCTCAGGGGGTCCCGCGAACACCGGGGAGCTGTTTTTT.

This clone was counted many times. The chain recombines TRBV11-2 with TRBJ1-6, with a weak D call TRBD1 (6 bases). V was clipped by 11 bases and J by 8 bases, with 19 bases between them. Per the germline V gene, CDR1 is SGHAT and CDR2 is FQNNGV. The CDR3 spans 14 residues. The CDR3, as DNA: TGTGCCTGGTCCAACGGGGGCTTCGATTCACCCCTCCACTTT. This translates into CAWSNGGFDSPLHF.

The chain joins TRBV27 to TRBJ2-5; the D gene is possibly TRBD2 (6 bases). The V gene lost 0 bases and the J gene lost 1 base, with 12 bases spanning the gap. The CDR3 is made up of 16 amino acids. Germline V CDR1 and CDR2: MNHEY, SMNVEV (reference sequence). The CDR3 protein is CASSLSLGGGQETQYF. CDR3 DNA: TGTGCCAGCAGTTTATCCCTCGGGGGAGGCCAAGAGACCCAGTACTTC.

This clone was picked up one time. The chain combines TRBV9 with TRBJ2-3, with D perhaps matching TRBD1 or TRBD2 (5 bases each). Germline V CDR1 and CDR2: SGDLS, YYNGEE. The CDR3 totals 16 residues. The germline V and J ends were trimmed by 2 bases and 6 bases, with 19 bases remaining between them. CDR3 nucleotides: TGTGCCAGCAGCGTTACCGGGACCCAGATGGTTGATACGCAGTATTTT. It codes for CASSVTGTQMVDTQYF. Full variable domain (outside the CDR3, taken from reference TRBV9 and TRBJ2-3): DSGVTQTPKHLITATGQRVTLRCSPRSGDLSVYWYQQSLDQGLQFLIQYYNGEERAKGNILERFSAQQFPDLHSELNLSSLELGDSALYFCASSVTGTQMVDTQYFGPGTRLTVL.

This clone was seen only once. The chain recombines TRBV19 with TRBJ1-1; D is perhaps TRBD1 (5 bases). The ends were cut back, 2 bases at V and 5 bases at J, with 15 bases in the middle. Germline loops: CDR1 LNHDA, CDR2 SQIVND (reference sequence). The length of the CDR3 is 15 residues. CDR3: CASSISGTTITEAFF. The CDR3 DNA reads as TGTGCCAGTAGTATAAGTGGGACGACAATAACTGAAGCTTTCTTT.

The chain joins TRBV5-4 to TRBJ2-7; TRBD2 aligns across 13 bases. The J segment lost 3 bases and the V segment lost 4 bases, leaving 4 bases of the junction unmatched. The germline CDR1 and CDR2 sequences are SGHNT and YYREEE (reference sequence). The CDR3 sequence is 15 residues long. The DNA of the CDR3 is TGTGCCAGCAGCGGGGGGACTAGCGGGAACTACGAGCAGTACTTC. Its translation: CASSGGTSGNYEQYF.

The genes are TRBV15 and TRBJ2-6, with D possibly matching TRBD2 (6 bases). This CDR3 has 15 amino acids. Trimming pared 3 bases from V and 3 bases from J, leaving 9 bases between. Per the germline V gene, CDR1 is LNHNV and CDR2 is YYDKDF (reference sequence). The CDR3: CATSSGGVGANVLTF. The CDR3 region has the DNA TGTGCCACCAGCAGCGGAGGGGTTGGGGCCAACGTCCTGACTTTC.

This chain connects TRBV10-2 to TRBJ1-5; 7 bases line up with TRBD1. The CDR3 is 14 amino acids. V trimming: 1 base; J trimming: 4 bases; junction bases outside the gene matches: 1. Germline loops: CDR1 WSHSY, CDR2 SAAADI. The CDR3 nucleotides are TGCGCCAGCAGTGAGTTGGGACAGAATCAGCCCCAGCATTTT. Amino acids: CASSELGQNQPQHF.

The V gene is TRBV6-5, the J gene TRBJ1-6; 9 bases align to TRBD1. The CDR3 is made up of 15 amino acids. The germline CDR1 and CDR2 sequences are MNHEY and SVGAGI. The V and J ends lost 6 bases and 10 bases, in that order; junction bases with no gene match: 10. For the CDR3, the DNA is TGTGCCAGCAGCTACGACAGGGGGACAAGGTCACCCCTCCACTTT. As protein: CASSYDRGTRSPLHF.

This chain uses TRBV14 with TRBJ1-6, with TRBD1 as a possible D gene (5 bases). CDR1 and CDR2 from the germline V gene are SGHDN and FVKESK. Deletions cut 1 base from V and 13 bases from J, with 11 bases between. The CDR3 has 13 residues. DNA for the CDR3: TGTGCCAGCAGCCAAGGTTCTGGGGGGCCCCTCCACTTT. It codes for CASSQGSGGPLHF.

This chain connects TRBV5-1 to TRBJ2-3; D ambiguous. Germline loops: CDR1 SGHRS, CDR2 YFSETQ. The CDR3 extends over 12 amino acids. Trimming took off 1 base at V and 9 bases at J, with 9 bases between the two ends. CDR3 bases: TGCGCCAGCAGCTTGAGCCGGGTGACGCAGTATTTT. Amino acids: CASSLSRVTQYF.

The rearrangement uses TRBV28 and TRBJ2-7; 8 nucleotides line up with TRBD2. CDR3 size: 16 residues. The J segment lost 3 bases and the V segment lost 4 bases, leaving 11 bases of the junction unmatched. CDR1 and CDR2 from the germline V gene are MDHEN and SYDVKM. The CDR3 reads CASSSAEAGVGYEQYF. CDR3 nucleotides: TGTGCCAGCAGTTCCGCCGAAGCGGGAGTGGGCTACGAGCAGTACTTC.

The chain joins TRBV7-4 to TRBJ1-6; D possibly corresponds to TRBD1 (5 bases). V was cut by 5 bases and J by 9 bases, with 23 bases left in between. Germline V gene data show CDR1 as SGHVT and CDR2 as SQSDAQ. The CDR3 is 17 residues long. The CDR3 here is CASSPYHVGLGTSPLHF. As DNA, the CDR3 is TGTGCCAGCAGCCCCTACCACGTGGGGCTCGGCACTTCACCCCTCCACTTT.

This chain's CDR3 is CASSTTSGTYEQYF. The CDR3, as DNA: TGTGCCAGCAGCACGACTAGCGGTACCTACGAGCAGTACTTC. This chain connects TRBV9 to TRBJ2-7, with 9 bases that match TRBD2. Looked up from germline, CDR1 is SGDLS and CDR2 is YYNGEE. Germline trimming cut 4 bases from V and 2 bases from J; bases unmatched to any gene: 4. CDR3 size: 14 residues.

The chain employs TRBV2 and TRBJ1-2; maybe TRBD1 (6 bases). Trimming took off 4 bases at V and 1 base at J, with 7 bases between the two ends. The CDR3 is made up of 13 amino acids. The germline V gene encodes CDR1 SNHLY and CDR2 FYNNEI. CDR3 DNA sequence: TGTGCCAGCAGTGTGGACAGTAACTATGGCTACACCTTC. This gives the protein CASSVDSNYGYTF. Complete variable domain (other parts from reference TRBV2 and TRBJ1-2): EPEVTQTPSHQVTQMGQEVILRCVPISNHLYFYWYRQILGQKVEFLVSFYNNEISEKSEIFDDQFSVERPDGSNFTLKIRSTKLEDSAMYFCASSVDSNYGYTFGSGTRLTVV.

The rearrangement links TRBV28 to TRBJ1-4, with D perhaps TRBD1 (6 bases). This CDR3 comprises 16 residues. V was pared by 3 bases and J by 2 bases, with 13 bases between. CDR1 is MDHEN and CDR2 is SYDVKM in the germline V gene. DNA of the CDR3: TGTGCCAGCAGTTTGGTGGGGGGCGGCACTAATGAAAAACTGTTTTTT. Amino acid sequence: CASSLVGGGTNEKLFF.

The chain recombines TRBV5-6 with TRBJ1-6; tentatively, D is TRBD1 (5 bases). Germline assignment: CDR1 SGHDT and CDR2 YYEEEE. Trimming left V 2 bases short and J 5 bases short, with 11 bases between. This CDR3 region has 15 residues. In DNA form, the CDR3 reads TGTGCCAGCAGCTTCGAAGGGGCTAATAATTCACCCCTCCACTTT. It yields the protein CASSFEGANNSPLHF.

The CDR3 is CAITSGYNQPQHF. CDR3 in DNA: TGTGCCATCACATCCGGCTACAATCAGCCCCAGCATTTT. The chain is built from TRBV10-3 and TRBJ1-5; D gene unclear. Trimming stripped 7 bases from V and 3 bases from J, with 10 bases between. CDR3 size: 13 residues. Germline V gene data show CDR1 as ENHRY and CDR2 as SYGVKD.

The chain is built from TRBV6-6 and TRBJ2-7; 7 bases fit TRBD2. The length of the CDR3 is 13 residues. The trim removed 7 bases at V and 5 bases at J, leaving 8 bases unmatched. Germline CDR1 and CDR2: MNHNY and SVGAGI (reference sequence). The CDR3 spells CASKGGSGHEQYF. The DNA of the CDR3 is TGTGCCAGCAAGGGCGGGAGTGGCCACGAGCAGTACTTC.

The gene calls are TRBV5-4 and TRBJ2-3; perhaps TRBD2 as D (5 bases). Germline values: CDR1 SGHNT, CDR2 YYREEE (reference sequence). The CDR3 covers 15 residues. V lost 3 bases to trimming and J lost 0 bases, with 11 bases between them. This CDR3 reads CASSSLAGSTDTQYF. The DNA of the CDR3 is TGTGCCAGCAGCTCCCTCGCGGGTAGCACAGATACGCAGTATTTT. The full variable domain, rest sourced from reference TRBV5-4 and TRBJ2-3, is ETGVTQSPTHLIKTRGQQVTLRCSSQSGHNTVSWYQQALGQGPQFIFQYYREEENGRGNFPPRFSGLQFPNYSSELNVNALELDDSALYLCASSSLAGSTDTQYFGPGTRLTVL.

This clone was detected once. The chain couples TRBV6-4 to TRBJ1-2; 9 positions match TRBD1. The CDR3 has 14 residues. Unmatched junction bases numbered 5, after V lost 6 bases and J lost 3 bases. Looked up from germline, CDR1 is MRHNA and CDR2 is SNTAGT. The CDR3 sequence is CASSPGQGYYGYTF. The DNA for the CDR3 is TGTGCCAGCAGCCCTGGACAGGGGTACTATGGCTACACCTTC.

CDR3 DNA: TGTGCCAGCAGCTTAGATGGCGGGTCGGTTTTTGAAAAACTGTTTTTT. Amino acid sequence: CASSLDGGSVFEKLFF. This chain uses TRBV7-9 with TRBJ1-4; no clear D. V lost 1 base and J 7 bases, leaving 16 bases between the germline ends. CDR3 length: 16 amino acids. CDR1 is SEHNR and CDR2 is FQNEAQ in the germline V gene (reference sequence).

This chain connects TRBV29-1 to TRBJ2-3, with D possibly matching TRBD1 (5 bases). Germline CDR1 SQVTM, CDR2 ANQGSEA. Trimming cost V 0 bases and J 9 bases, with 13 bases left between them. CDR3 size: 13 residues. DNA for the CDR3: TGCAGCGTTGAAGATACCTCAGGGCTCACGCAGTATTTT. Protein: CSVEDTSGLTQYF.

The chain is built from TRBV2 and TRBJ1-3, with a possible D match to TRBD1 (5 bases). Germline CDR1 reads SNHLY; CDR2 reads FYNNEI. Trimming removed 4 bases from V and 1 base from J, with 11 bases in between. The CDR3 is 15 amino acids. The CDR3 sequence is CASSGQGRSGNTIYF. CDR3 sequence (DNA): TGTGCCAGCAGTGGTCAGGGTCGGTCTGGAAACACCATATATTTT.